This T cell receptor beta chain derives from a study of cytomegalovirus exposure and HLA in healthy donors. Researchers ran the PCR with 60 Vbeta and 13 Jbeta primers. Measured with immunoSEQ multiplex PCR; TCRdb has only the in-frame clones, and not every one. In the table there are roughly 180,000 clones, approximately 78% of which are singletons. Overall study results and limits: From TCR beta sequences, most subjects' HLA-A and HLA-B alleles were reportedly predicted accurately. When analyzed later, the rates of TCR association showed variation by HLA locus, with DRB1 the most and HLA-C the fewest.

The CDR3 contains 14 residues. Trimming removed 8 bases from V and 2 bases from J, with 16 bases in between. CDR1 is MNHNS, CDR2 SASEGT, per germline. On this clone itself: Antigen specificity is unknown.

What was sequenced was PBMCs. The V call is TRBV6-1, the J call TRBJ2-7, with a possible D match to TRBD2 (7 bases). The source of this sequence is a young woman in good health and CMV-seronegative. The CDR3 sequence: CASQVWRGPYEQYF. Here the CDR3 DNA reads TGTGCCAGCCAGGTATGGCGGGGGCCCTACGAGCAGTACTTC.